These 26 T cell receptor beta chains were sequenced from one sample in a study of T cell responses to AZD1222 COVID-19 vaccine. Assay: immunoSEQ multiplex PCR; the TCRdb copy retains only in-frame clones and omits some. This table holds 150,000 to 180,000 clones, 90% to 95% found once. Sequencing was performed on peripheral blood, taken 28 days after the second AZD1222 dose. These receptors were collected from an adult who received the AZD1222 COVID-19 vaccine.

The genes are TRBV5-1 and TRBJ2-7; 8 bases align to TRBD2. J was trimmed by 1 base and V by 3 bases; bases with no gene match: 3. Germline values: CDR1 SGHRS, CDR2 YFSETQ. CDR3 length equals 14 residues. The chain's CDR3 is CASSWASGSYEQYF. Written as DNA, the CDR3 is TGCGCCAGCAGCTGGGCTAGCGGGTCCTACGAGCAGTACTTC.

CDR3 in DNA: TGTGCCAGCAGCTTGCGAGGCTCCCCGGGGGAGCAGTACTTC. As protein: CASSLRGSPGEQYF. V usage is TRBV5-5 and J usage is TRBJ2-7; TRBD2 is a possible D gene (5 bases). The CDR3 sequence is 14 residues long. Between the trimmed V and J ends, which lost 1 base and 7 bases, there was a span of 15 bases. Germline CDR1 is SGHKS and CDR2 is YYEKEE (reference sequence).

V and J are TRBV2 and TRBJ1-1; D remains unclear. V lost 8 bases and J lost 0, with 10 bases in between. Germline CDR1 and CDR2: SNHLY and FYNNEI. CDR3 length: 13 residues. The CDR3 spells CASPHFMNTEAFF. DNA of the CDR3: TGTGCCAGCCCCCACTTCATGAACACTGAAGCTTTCTTT.

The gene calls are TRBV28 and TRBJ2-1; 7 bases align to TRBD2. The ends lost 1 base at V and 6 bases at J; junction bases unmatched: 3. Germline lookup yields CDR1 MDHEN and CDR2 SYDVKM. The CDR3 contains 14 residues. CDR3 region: CASSLSGGSNEQFF. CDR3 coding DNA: TGTGCCAGCAGTTTATCTGGCGGGAGCAATGAGCAGTTCTTC.

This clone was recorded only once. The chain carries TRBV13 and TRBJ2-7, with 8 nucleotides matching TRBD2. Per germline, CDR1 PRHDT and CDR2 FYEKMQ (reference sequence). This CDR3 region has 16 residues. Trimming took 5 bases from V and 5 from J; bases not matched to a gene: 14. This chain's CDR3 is CASSPPGERGLHEQYF. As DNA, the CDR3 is TGTGCCAGCAGCCCGCCCGGGGAGCGGGGGCTTCACGAGCAGTACTTC.

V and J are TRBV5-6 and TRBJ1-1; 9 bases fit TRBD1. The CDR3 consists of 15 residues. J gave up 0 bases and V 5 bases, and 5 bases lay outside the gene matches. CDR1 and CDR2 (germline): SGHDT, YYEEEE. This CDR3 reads CASRGGQGMNTEAFF. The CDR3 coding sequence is TGTGCCAGCAGGGGGGGACAGGGAATGAACACTGAAGCTTTCTTT.

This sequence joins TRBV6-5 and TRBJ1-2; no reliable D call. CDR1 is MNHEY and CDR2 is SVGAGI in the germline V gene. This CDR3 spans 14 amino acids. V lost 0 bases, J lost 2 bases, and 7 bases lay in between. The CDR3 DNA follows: TGTGCCAGCAGTTACTCACCCACAAACTATGGCTACACCTTC. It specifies CASSYSPTNYGYTF.

The CDR3 protein is CASSLVGEQYF. As DNA, the CDR3 is TGTGCCAGCAGCTTAGTTGGGGAGCAGTACTTC. V and J are TRBV7-2 and TRBJ2-7; D unresolved. The V gene lost 1 base and the J gene lost 7 bases, with 5 bases spanning the gap. The germline V gene encodes CDR1 SGHTA and CDR2 FQGNSA. This CDR3 region has 11 residues.

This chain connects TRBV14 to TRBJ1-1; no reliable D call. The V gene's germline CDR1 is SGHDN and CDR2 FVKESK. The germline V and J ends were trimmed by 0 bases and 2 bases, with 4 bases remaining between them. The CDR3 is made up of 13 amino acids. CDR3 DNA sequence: TGTGCCAGCAGCCAAGACGGAAACACTGAAGCTTTCTTT. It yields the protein CASSQDGNTEAFF.

CDR3 in amino acids: CASTPGRDRGLEAFF. As DNA, the CDR3 is TGTGCCAGCACTCCGGGCAGGGACAGGGGGCTTGAGGCTTTCTTT. J is TRBJ1-1 and V is TRBV27; 12 bases line up with TRBD1. CDR3 length equals 15 residues. From germline, CDR1 is MNHEY and CDR2 SMNVEV (reference sequence). With 7 bases clipped from V and 11 bases from J, the junction kept 14 bases outside the gene matches.

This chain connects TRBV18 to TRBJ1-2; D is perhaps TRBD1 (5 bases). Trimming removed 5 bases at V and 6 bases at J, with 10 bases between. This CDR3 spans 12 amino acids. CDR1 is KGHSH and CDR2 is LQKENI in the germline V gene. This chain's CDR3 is CASSENRNGYTF. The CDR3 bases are TGTGCCAGCTCAGAAAACAGGAATGGCTACACCTTC.

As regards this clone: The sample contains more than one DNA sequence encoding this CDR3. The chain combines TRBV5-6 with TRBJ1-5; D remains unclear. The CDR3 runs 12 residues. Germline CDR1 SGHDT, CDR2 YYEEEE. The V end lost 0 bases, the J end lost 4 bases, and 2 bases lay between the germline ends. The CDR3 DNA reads TGTGCCAGCAGCTTGGGGAATCAGCCCCAGCATTTT. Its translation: CASSLGNQPQHF.

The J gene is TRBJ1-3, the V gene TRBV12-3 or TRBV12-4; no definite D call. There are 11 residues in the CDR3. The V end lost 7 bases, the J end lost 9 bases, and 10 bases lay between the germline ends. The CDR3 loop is CASTRSFTIYF. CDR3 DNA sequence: TGTGCCAGCACGAGGTCCTTCACCATATATTTT.

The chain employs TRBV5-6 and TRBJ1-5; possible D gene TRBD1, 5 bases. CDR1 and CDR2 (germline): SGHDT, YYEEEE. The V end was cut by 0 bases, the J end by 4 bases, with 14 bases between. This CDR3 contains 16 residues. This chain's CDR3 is CASSLGATGGNQPQHF. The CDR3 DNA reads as TGTGCCAGCAGCTTGGGTGCAACGGGGGGAAATCAGCCCCAGCATTTT.

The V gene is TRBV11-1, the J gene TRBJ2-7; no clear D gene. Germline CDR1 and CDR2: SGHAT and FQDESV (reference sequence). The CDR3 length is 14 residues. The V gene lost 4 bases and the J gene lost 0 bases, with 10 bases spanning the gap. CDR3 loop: CASSYLQTSYEQYF. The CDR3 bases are TGTGCCAGCAGCTATCTCCAGACCTCCTACGAGCAGTACTTC.

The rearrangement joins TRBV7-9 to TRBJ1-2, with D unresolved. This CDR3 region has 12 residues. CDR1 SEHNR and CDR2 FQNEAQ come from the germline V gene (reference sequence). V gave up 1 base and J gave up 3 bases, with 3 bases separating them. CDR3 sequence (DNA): TGTGCCAGCAGCTTAGATTACTATGGCTACACCTTC. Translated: CASSLDYYGYTF.

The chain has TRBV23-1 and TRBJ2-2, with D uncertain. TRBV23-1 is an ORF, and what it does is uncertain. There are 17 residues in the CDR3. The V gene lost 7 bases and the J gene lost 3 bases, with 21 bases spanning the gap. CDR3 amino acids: CASNGIGDPRDTGELFF. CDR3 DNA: TGCGCCAGCAACGGCATCGGTGACCCACGGGACACCGGGGAGCTGTTTTTT.

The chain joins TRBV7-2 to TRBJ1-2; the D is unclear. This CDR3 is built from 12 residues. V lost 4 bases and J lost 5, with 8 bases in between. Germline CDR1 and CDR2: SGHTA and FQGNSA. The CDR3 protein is CASSSQRYGYTF. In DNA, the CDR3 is TGTGCCAGCAGCTCTCAGCGATATGGCTACACCTTC.

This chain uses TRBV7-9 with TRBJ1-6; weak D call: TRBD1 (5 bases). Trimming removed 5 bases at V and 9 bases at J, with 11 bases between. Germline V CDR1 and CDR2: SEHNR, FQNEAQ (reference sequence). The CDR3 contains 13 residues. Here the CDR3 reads CASSRDGGSPLHF. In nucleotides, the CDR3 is TGTGCCAGCAGCCGGGACGGCGGTTCACCCCTCCACTTT.

This CDR3 is CASSLSRTDIEQFF. Written as DNA, the CDR3 is TGTGCCAGCAGTTTATCACGGACAGATATTGAGCAGTTCTTC. The V and J genes are TRBV28 and TRBJ2-1, with a weak D call TRBD1 (6 bases). The germline V and J ends were trimmed by 1 base and 9 bases, with 13 bases remaining between them. The CDR3 extends over 14 amino acids. CDR1 MDHEN and CDR2 SYDVKM come from the germline V gene.

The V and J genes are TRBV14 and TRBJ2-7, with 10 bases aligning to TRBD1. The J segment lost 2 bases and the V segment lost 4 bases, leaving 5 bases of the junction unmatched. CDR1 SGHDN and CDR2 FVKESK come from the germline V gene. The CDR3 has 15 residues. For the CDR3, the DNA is TGTGCCAGCAGCCTTTCCGGGACAGGGGCCTACGAGCAGTACTTC. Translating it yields CASSLSGTGAYEQYF.

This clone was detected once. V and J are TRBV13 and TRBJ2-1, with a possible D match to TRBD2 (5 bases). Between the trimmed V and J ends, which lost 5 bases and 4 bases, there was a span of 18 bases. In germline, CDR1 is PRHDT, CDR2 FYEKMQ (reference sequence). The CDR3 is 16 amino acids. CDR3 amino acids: CASSPPGGVSYNEQFF. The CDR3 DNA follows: TGTGCCAGCAGCCCTCCCGGAGGTGTTTCGTACAATGAGCAGTTCTTC.

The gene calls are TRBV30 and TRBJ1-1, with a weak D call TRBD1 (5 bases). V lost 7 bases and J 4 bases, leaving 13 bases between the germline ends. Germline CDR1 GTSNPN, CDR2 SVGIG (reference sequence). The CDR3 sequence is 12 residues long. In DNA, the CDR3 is TGTGCCTTTCACTACGGGGGCACTGAAGCTTTCTTT. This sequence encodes CAFHYGGTEAFF.

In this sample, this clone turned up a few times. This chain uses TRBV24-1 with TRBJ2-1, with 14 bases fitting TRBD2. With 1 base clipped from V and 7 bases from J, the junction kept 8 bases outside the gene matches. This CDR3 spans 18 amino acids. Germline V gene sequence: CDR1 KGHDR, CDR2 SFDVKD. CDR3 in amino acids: CATSDFLAGTSGRNEQFF. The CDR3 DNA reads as TGTGCCACCAGTGATTTTTTGGCCGGGACTAGCGGGAGAAATGAGCAGTTCTTC.

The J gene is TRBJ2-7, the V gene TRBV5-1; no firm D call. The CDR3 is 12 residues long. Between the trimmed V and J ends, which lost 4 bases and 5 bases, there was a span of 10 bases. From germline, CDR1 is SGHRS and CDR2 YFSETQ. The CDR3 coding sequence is TGCGCCAGCAGCCTAGACGATCACGAGCAGTACTTC. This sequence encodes CASSLDDHEQYF.

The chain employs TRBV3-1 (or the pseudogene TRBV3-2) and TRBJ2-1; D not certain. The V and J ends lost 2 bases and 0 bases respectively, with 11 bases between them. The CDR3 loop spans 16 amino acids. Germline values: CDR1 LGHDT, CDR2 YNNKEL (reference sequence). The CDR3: CASSQRSKTSYNEQFF. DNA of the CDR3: TGTGCCAGCAGCCAACGGTCGAAGACCTCCTACAATGAGCAGTTCTTC.